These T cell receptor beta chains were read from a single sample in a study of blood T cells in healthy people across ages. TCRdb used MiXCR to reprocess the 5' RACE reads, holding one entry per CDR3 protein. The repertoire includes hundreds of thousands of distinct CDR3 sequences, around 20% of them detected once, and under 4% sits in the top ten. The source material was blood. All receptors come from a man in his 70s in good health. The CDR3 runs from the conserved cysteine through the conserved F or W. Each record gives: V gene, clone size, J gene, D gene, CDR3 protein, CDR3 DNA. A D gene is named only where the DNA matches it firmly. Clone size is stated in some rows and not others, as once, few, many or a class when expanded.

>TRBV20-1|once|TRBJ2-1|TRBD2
CSAATSGSAYNEQFF
TGCAGTGCTGCGACTAGCGGGAGTGCCTACAATGAGCAGTTCTTC
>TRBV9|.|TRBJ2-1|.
CASSVGEGALGNEQFF
TGTGCCAGCAGCGTAGGTGAAGGGGCGCTTGGCAATGAGCAGTTCTTC
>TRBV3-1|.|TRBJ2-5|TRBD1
CASSRATGVRETQYF
TGTGCCAGCAGCCGAGCGACAGGGGTCAGGGAGACCCAGTACTTC
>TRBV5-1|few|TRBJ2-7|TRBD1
CASSLGGQLSWNEQYF
TGCGCCAGCAGCTTGGGGGGACAGCTTTCCTGGAACGAGCAGTACTTC
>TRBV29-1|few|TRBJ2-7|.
CSVAPIGGGSLSSYGQYF
TGCAGCGTCGCCCCTATAGGCGGAGGGTCCTTAAGCTCCTACGGGCAGTACTTC
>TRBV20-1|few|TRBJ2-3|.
CSASRIEATDTQYF
TGCAGTGCTTCTCGTATAGAAGCCACAGATACGCAGTATTTT
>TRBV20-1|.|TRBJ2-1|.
CSASIGNNEQFF
TGCAGTGCTAGTATCGGAAACAATGAGCAGTTCTTC
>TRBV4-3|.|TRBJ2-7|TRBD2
CASSQEAGKHYEQYF
TGCGCCAGCAGCCAAGAAGCGGGAAAACACTACGAGCAGTACTTC
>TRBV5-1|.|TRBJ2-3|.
CASSLVLSLSTDTQYF
TGCGCCAGCAGCTTGGTTCTTAGCCTCTCCACAGATACGCAGTATTTT
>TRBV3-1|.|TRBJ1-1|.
CASSQAKNTEAFF
TGTGCCAGCAGCCAAGCCAAGAACACTGAAGCTTTCTTT
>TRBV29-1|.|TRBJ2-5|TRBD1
CSAKNRGPQETQYF
TGCAGCGCTAAAAACAGGGGGCCCCAAGAGACCCAGTACTTC
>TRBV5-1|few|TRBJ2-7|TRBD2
CASSFRTSGDEQYF
TGCGCCAGCAGCTTCCGGACTAGCGGTGACGAGCAGTACTTC
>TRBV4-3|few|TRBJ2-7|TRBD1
CASSQEYRGYEQYF
TGCGCCAGCAGCCAAGAGTACAGGGGCTACGAGCAGTACTTC
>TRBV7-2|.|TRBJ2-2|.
CASSPSAAGELFF
TGTGCCAGCAGCCCAAGTGCGGCCGGGGAGCTGTTTTTT
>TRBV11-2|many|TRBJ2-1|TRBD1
CASSVQGLRGHTNEQFF
TGTGCCAGCAGCGTCCAAGGACTTAGGGGGCACACCAATGAGCAGTTCTTC
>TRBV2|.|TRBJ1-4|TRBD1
CASSRQGADEKLFF
TGTGCCAGCAGTAGACAGGGGGCAGATGAAAAACTGTTTTTT
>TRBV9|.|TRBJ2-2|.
CASSDWDGNTGELFF
TGTGCCAGCAGCGATTGGGACGGTAACACCGGGGAGCTGTTTTTT
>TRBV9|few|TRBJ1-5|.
CASSAGPASNQPQHF
TGTGCCAGCAGCGCTGGCCCAGCAAGCAATCAGCCCCAGCATTTT
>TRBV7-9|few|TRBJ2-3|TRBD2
CASTAGLADTDTQYF
TGTGCCAGCACCGCGGGACTAGCGGACACAGATACGCAGTATTTT
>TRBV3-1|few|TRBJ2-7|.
CASSQEVRAEQYF
TGTGCCAGCAGCCAAGAGGTCAGGGCCGAGCAGTACTTC
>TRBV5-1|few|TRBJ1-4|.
CASSLAGTGDEKLFF
TGCGCCAGCAGCTTGGCGGGGACCGGAGATGAAAAACTGTTTTTT
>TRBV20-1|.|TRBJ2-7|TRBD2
CSARDWERGTYEQYF
TGCAGTGCTAGAGATTGGGAGCGGGGGACCTACGAGCAGTACTTC
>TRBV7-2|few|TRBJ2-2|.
CASSLTGTRTNTGELFF
TGTGCCAGCAGCTTAACGGGGACGCGGACGAACACCGGGGAGCTGTTTTTT
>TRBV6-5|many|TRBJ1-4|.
CASSYSTVPRANEKLFF
TGTGCCAGCAGTTACTCCACAGTGCCCAGGGCTAATGAAAAACTGTTTTTT
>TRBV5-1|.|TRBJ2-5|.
CASSLASRQQETQYF
TGCGCCAGCAGCTTGGCCTCCAGACAGCAAGAGACCCAGTACTTC
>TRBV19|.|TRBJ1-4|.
CASSIPIVEEKLFF
TGTGCCAGTAGTATACCGATCGTTGAGGAAAAACTGTTTTTT
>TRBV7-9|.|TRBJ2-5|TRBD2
CASSSISGTGETQYF
TGTGCCAGCAGCTCAATTAGCGGGACTGGGGAGACCCAGTACTTC
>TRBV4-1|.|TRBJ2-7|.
CASSQDRAQGLPFYEQYF
TGCGCCAGCAGCCAAGATCGGGCGCAGGGCTTACCTTTCTACGAGCAGTACTTC
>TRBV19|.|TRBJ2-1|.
CASSRLVPYNEQFF
TGTGCCAGTAGTAGACTAGTACCCTACAATGAGCAGTTCTTC
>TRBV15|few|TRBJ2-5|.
CATSRDPIGETQYF
TGTGCCACCAGCAGAGATCCCATTGGGGAGACCCAGTACTTC
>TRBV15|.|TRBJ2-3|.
CATSRDVWDTQYF
TGTGCCACCAGCAGAGATGTCTGGGATACGCAGTATTTT
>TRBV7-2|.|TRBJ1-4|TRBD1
CASSSITRDSPRFF
TGTGCCAGCAGCTCAATTACCCGGGACAGCCCGAGGTTTTTT
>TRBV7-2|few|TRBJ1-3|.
CASSPTPGPKTGNTIYF
TGTGCCAGCAGCCCCACCCCCGGGCCTAAAACTGGAAACACCATATATTTT
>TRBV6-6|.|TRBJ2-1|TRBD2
CASSYGTSGRGEQFF
TGTGCCAGCAGTTACGGGACTAGCGGGAGAGGGGAGCAGTTCTTC
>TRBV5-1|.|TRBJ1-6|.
CASSLSTGDNSPLHF
TGCGCCAGCAGCTTATCGACAGGTGATAATTCACCCCTCCACTTT
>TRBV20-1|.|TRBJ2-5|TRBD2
CSARLAGGPSFF
TGCAGTGCTAGACTAGCGGGAGGGCCGTCGTTCTTC
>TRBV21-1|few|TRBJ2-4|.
CASSKVRTSGRVSKNIQYF
TGTGCCAGCAGCAAAGTGCGGACTAGCGGCCGCGTGTCCAAAAACATTCAGTACTTC